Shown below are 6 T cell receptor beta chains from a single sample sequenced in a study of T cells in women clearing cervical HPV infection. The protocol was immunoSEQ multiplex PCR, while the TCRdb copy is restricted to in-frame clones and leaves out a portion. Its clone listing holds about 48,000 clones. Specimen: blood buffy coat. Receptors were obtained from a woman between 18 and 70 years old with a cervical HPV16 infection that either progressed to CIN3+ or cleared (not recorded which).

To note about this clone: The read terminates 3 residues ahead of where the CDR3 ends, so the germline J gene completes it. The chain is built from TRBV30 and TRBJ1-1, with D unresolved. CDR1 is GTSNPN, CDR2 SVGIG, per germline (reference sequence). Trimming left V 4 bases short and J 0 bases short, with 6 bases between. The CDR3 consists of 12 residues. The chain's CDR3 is CAWIVMNTEAFF. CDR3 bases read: TGTGCCTGGATAGTTATGAACACTGAA.

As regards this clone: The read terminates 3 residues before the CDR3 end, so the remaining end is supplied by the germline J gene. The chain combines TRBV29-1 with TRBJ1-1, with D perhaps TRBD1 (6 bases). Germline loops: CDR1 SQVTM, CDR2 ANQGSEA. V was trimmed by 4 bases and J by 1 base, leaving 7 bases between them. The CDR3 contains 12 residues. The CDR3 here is CSVVGGNTEAFF. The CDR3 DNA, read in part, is TGCAGCGTTGTAGGGGGGAACACTGAA.

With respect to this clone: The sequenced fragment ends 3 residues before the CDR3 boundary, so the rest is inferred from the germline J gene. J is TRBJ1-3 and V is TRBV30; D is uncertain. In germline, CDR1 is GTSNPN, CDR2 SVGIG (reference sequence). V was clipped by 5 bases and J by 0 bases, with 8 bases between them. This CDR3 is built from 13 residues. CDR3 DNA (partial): TGTGCCTGGGCCACTTTCTCTGGAAACACC. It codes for CAWATFSGNT. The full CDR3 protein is CAWATFSGNTIYF.

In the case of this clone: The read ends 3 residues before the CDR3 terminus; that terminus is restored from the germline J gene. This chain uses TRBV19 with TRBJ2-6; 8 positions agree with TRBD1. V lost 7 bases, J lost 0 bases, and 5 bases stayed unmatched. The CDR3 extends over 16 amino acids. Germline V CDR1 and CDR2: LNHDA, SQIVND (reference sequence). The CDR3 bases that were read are TGTGCCAGTAAGGAACAGGGGGTCTCTGGGGCCAACGTC. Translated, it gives CASKEQGVSGANV. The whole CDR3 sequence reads CASKEQGVSGANVLTF.

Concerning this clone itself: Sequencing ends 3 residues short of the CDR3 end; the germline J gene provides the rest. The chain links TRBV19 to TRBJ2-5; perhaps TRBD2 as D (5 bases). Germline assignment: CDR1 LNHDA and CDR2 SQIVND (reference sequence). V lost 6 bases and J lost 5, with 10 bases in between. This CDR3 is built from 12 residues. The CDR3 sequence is CASRAPGETQYF. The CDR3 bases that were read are TGTGCCAGTAGGGCCCCGGGGGAGACC.

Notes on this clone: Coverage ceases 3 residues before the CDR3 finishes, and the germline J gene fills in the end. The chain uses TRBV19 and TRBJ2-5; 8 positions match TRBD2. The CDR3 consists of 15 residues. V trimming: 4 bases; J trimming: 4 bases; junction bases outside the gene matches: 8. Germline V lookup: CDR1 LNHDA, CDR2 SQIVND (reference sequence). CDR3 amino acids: CASSTRRGAGETQYF. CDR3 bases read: TGTGCCAGTAGTACCCGGCGGGGGGCGGGAGAGACC.